Listed below are T cell receptor beta chains from one sample, sequenced in a study of control samples from healthy donors and cancer patients. This table comes from immunoSEQ multiplex PCR, and its TCRdb copy is limited to in-frame clones, with some not included. The sample yields 65,000 to 95,000 clones, around 87% seen once. The sample was blood. The receptors were gathered from a man aged 50 or older in good health. CDR3s include the opening cysteine and the closing phenylalanine or tryptophan. The order of the fields is V gene, J gene, D gene, clone size, CDR3 protein, CDR3 DNA. A D gene is named only where the DNA matches it firmly. Rows may omit the clone size; those that give it use once, few, many or a size class.

v_gene: TRBV7-2; j_gene: TRBJ1-3; d_gene: -; abundance: -; CDR3aa: CASSFRGSSNTIYF; CDR3nt: TGTGCCAGCAGCTTCCGGGGGAGTAGCAACACCATATATTTT
v_gene: TRBV28; j_gene: TRBJ2-2; d_gene: -; abundance: -; CDR3aa: CASTGLANTGELFF; CDR3nt: TGTGCCAGCACGGGCCTAGCGAACACCGGGGAGCTGTTTTTT
v_gene: TRBV6-6; j_gene: TRBJ2-1; d_gene: TRBD1; abundance: -; CDR3aa: CASSWGQGFYNEQFF; CDR3nt: TGTGCCAGCAGTTGGGGACAGGGGTTCTACAATGAGCAGTTCTTC
v_gene: TRBV5-4; j_gene: TRBJ1-1; d_gene: -; abundance: -; CDR3aa: CASSTGGANTEAFF; CDR3nt: TGTGCCAGCAGCACCGGGGGAGCGAACACTGAAGCTTTCTTT
v_gene: TRBV20-1; j_gene: TRBJ1-2; d_gene: -; abundance: -; CDR3aa: CSGTGDYGYTF; CDR3nt: TGCAGTGGTACAGGAGACTATGGCTACACCTTC
v_gene: TRBV15; j_gene: TRBJ1-1; d_gene: -; abundance: -; CDR3aa: CATSREGAVWTEAFF; CDR3nt: TGTGCCACCAGCAGAGAGGGGGCTGTATGGACTGAAGCTTTCTTT
v_gene: TRBV18; j_gene: TRBJ2-3; d_gene: -; abundance: -; CDR3aa: CASSPRLGTDTQYF; CDR3nt: TGTGCCAGCTCACCACGGTTGGGCACAGATACGCAGTATTTT
v_gene: TRBV5-1; j_gene: TRBJ2-7; d_gene: TRBD1; abundance: -; CDR3aa: CASSPSTGGYEQYF; CDR3nt: TGCGCCAGCAGCCCCTCTACAGGGGGCTACGAGCAGTACTTC
v_gene: TRBV7-2; j_gene: TRBJ1-5; d_gene: TRBD1; abundance: -; CDR3aa: CASSRTGGSNQPQHF; CDR3nt: TGTGCCAGCAGCCGGACAGGGGGGAGCAATCAGCCCCAGCATTTT
v_gene: TRBV4-2; j_gene: TRBJ2-5; d_gene: -; abundance: -; CDR3aa: CASSPRLTGQETQYF; CDR3nt: TGTGCCAGCAGCCCAAGGTTGACGGGGCAAGAGACCCAGTACTTC
v_gene: TRBV23-1; j_gene: TRBJ2-2; d_gene: -; abundance: -; CDR3aa: CARFQNTGELFF; CDR3nt: TGCGCCAGATTTCAGAACACCGGGGAGCTGTTTTTT
v_gene: TRBV4-3; j_gene: TRBJ2-1; d_gene: -; abundance: -; CDR3aa: CASSQGSYNEQFF; CDR3nt: TGCGCCAGCAGCCAAGGCAGTTACAATGAGCAGTTCTTC
v_gene: TRBV7-9; j_gene: TRBJ2-2; d_gene: TRBD1; abundance: -; CDR3aa: CASSVTGSHTGELFF; CDR3nt: TGTGCCAGCAGCGTGACAGGGTCGCACACCGGGGAGCTGTTTTTT
v_gene: TRBV7-3; j_gene: TRBJ1-6; d_gene: TRBD1; abundance: -; CDR3aa: CASSLGRTGDSPLHF; CDR3nt: TGTGCCAGCAGCTTAGGTCGGACAGGGGATTCACCCCTCCACTTT
v_gene: TRBV3-1/TRBV3-2; j_gene: TRBJ1-1; d_gene: -; abundance: few; CDR3aa: CASSQDFWGGAFF; CDR3nt: TGTGCCAGCAGCCAAGATTTTTGGGGAGGAGCTTTCTTT
v_gene: TRBV14; j_gene: TRBJ2-5; d_gene: -; abundance: -; CDR3aa: CASSQDPRGLETQYF; CDR3nt: TGTGCCAGCAGCCAAGACCCCCGGGGTTTGGAGACCCAGTACTTC
v_gene: TRBV4-1; j_gene: TRBJ1-1; d_gene: -; abundance: -; CDR3aa: CASSQWGRGDTEAFF; CDR3nt: TGCGCCAGCAGCCAGTGGGGAAGGGGTGACACTGAAGCTTTCTTT
v_gene: TRBV7-6; j_gene: TRBJ2-5; d_gene: TRBD1; abundance: -; CDR3aa: CASSPGTGGFQTQYF; CDR3nt: TGTGCCAGCAGCCCAGGGACAGGGGGCTTTCAGACCCAGTACTTC
v_gene: TRBV5-4; j_gene: TRBJ2-2; d_gene: -; abundance: -; CDR3aa: CASSSPLPNTGELFF; CDR3nt: TGTGCCAGCAGCTCTCCTTTACCAAACACCGGGGAGCTGTTTTTT
v_gene: TRBV3-1/TRBV3-2; j_gene: TRBJ2-1; d_gene: -; abundance: -; CDR3aa: CASSQEQNEQFF; CDR3nt: TGTGCCAGCAGCCAGGAACAGAATGAGCAGTTCTTC
v_gene: TRBV24-1; j_gene: TRBJ2-3; d_gene: TRBD2; abundance: -; CDR3aa: CATSDFQAGGLTDTQYF; CDR3nt: TGTGCCACCAGTGATTTTCAGGCGGGAGGGCTGACAGATACGCAGTATTTT
v_gene: TRBV15; j_gene: TRBJ1-2; d_gene: -; abundance: -; CDR3aa: CATSSAGWSYGYTF; CDR3nt: TGTGCCACCAGCAGTGCAGGGTGGTCCTATGGCTACACCTTC
v_gene: TRBV19; j_gene: TRBJ2-7; d_gene: TRBD2; abundance: -; CDR3aa: CASSLGTSGTYEQYF; CDR3nt: TGTGCCAGTAGTCTCGGGACTAGCGGGACCTACGAGCAGTACTTC
v_gene: TRBV6-1; j_gene: TRBJ2-3; d_gene: TRBD2; abundance: -; CDR3aa: CASSELAGGLIPTDTQYF; CDR3nt: TGTGCCAGCAGTGAATTAGCGGGGGGGCTGATACCCACAGATACGCAGTATTTT
v_gene: TRBV7-6; j_gene: TRBJ2-2; d_gene: -; abundance: -; CDR3aa: CASSLENSGELFF; CDR3nt: TGTGCCAGCAGCTTAGAGAATAGCGGGGAGCTGTTTTTT
v_gene: TRBV29-1; j_gene: TRBJ1-5; d_gene: -; abundance: -; CDR3aa: CSFSLDRDVGQPQHF; CDR3nt: -